Sequencing of this T cell receptor beta chain was carried out in a study of cytomegalovirus exposure and HLA in healthy donors. Study results and limitations: It was confirmed in vitro that a few of the CMV-associated chains were specific for CMV antigens. It is likely that the observed cluster of highly shared sequence variants was a sequencing artifact. Using a false discovery rate of 0.05, a later analysis showed that some 16,000 TCR beta sequences were associated with HLA alleles.

On this clone itself: Its antigen is currently unknown.

Samples came from healthy bone marrow donors. The PCR used 60 Vbeta and 13 Jbeta primers. Measured with immunoSEQ multiplex PCR; TCRdb has only the in-frame clones, and not every one. The sample has about 150,000 clones, roughly 80% seen once. Material: PBMCs. The sequence was collected from a woman in her fifties or sixties in good health and CMV-seropositive.

The CDR3 region has the DNA TGTGCCAGCAGCTTAGAGGGGACAGGGGTTGACTACACCTTC. Its translation is CASSLEGTGVDYTF. This chain joins TRBV7-6 and TRBJ1-2, with 10 bases identical to TRBD1. With V trimmed by 1 base and J by 10 bases, 6 bases remained unmatched. The CDR3 sequence is 14 residues long. The V gene's germline CDR1 is SGHVS and CDR2 FNYEAQ.